A selection of T cell receptor beta chains follows, all from one sample in a study of cytomegalovirus exposure and HLA in healthy donors. Libraries were prepared by immunoSEQ multiplex PCR; TCRdb keeps only in-frame clonotypes and omits some of them. This table holds some 150,000 clones, 79% found once. Source material: PBMCs. Receptor source: a man in his fifties or sixties in good health and CMV-seropositive. CDR3s include the opening cysteine and the closing phenylalanine or tryptophan. Fields, in order: J gene, clone size, CDR3 length, V gene, D gene, CDR3 DNA, CDR3 protein. A D gene is named only where the DNA matches it firmly. Size is stated for part of the rows, as once, few or many counts, or as a class when the clone is expanded.

TRBJ2-5 NA 12 TRBV7-9 NA TGTTCCAGCAGCGCGTACCAAGAGACCCAGTACTTC CSSSAYQETQYF
TRBJ1-5 NA 13 TRBV10-1 NA TGCGCCAGCAGTGAGACAGGGAATCAGCCCCAGCATTTT CASSETGNQPQHF
TRBJ2-3 NA 15 TRBV28 TRBD2 TGTGCCAGCAGTCCTCCTAGCGGGCACACAGATACGCAGTATTTT CASSPPSGHTDTQYF
TRBJ2-2 NA 16 TRBV5-1 TRBD2 TGCGCCAGCAGCTTGGGCCTAGCGGACCTCACCGGGGAGCTGTTTTTT CASSLGLADLTGELFF
TRBJ2-5 NA 18 TRBV19 TRBD1 TGTGCCAGTAGTATTGCAGCATCCGGGACAGGGGGCTGGGAGACCCAGTACTTC CASSIAASGTGGWETQYF
TRBJ1-6 once 15 TRBV2 TRBD1 TGTGCCAGCAGTGGGCAGGGGGCAGGTAATTCACCCCTCCACTTT CASSGQGAGNSPLHF
TRBJ2-3 NA 15 TRBV5-4 NA TGTGCCAGCAGCTTGGACCACGGGAGCGCAGATACGCAGTATTTT CASSLDHGSADTQYF
TRBJ2-7 NA 15 TRBV4-1 TRBD1 TGCGCCAGCAGCCAAGCCCCGGGACAGGGCTACGAGCAGTACTTC CASSQAPGQGYEQYF
TRBJ1-4 few 14 TRBV6-1 NA TGTGCCAGCAGTGAGAGAGGCGGGGGCGAAAAACTGTTTTTT CASSERGGGEKLFF
TRBJ2-7 NA 16 TRBV7-9 TRBD2 TGTGCCAGCAGCCCTGCCCAAGCGGGAGGTCCCTACGAGCAGTACTTC CASSPAQAGGPYEQYF
TRBJ2-3 NA 15 TRBV5-1 TRBD2 TGCGCCAGCAAAACAAGGACTAGCGGCACAGATACGCAGTATTTT CASKTRTSGTDTQYF
TRBJ1-4 NA 16 TRBV28 TRBD1 TGTGCCAGCAGTTTATCCTGGACAGGAACTAATGAAAAACTGTTTTTT CASSLSWTGTNEKLFF
TRBJ1-5 NA 15 TRBV5-5 TRBD1 TGTGCCAGCAGTTACGGGACAGGGGCGAATCAGCCCCAGCATTTT CASSYGTGANQPQHF